A single sample is the source of the 27 T cell receptor beta chains below, sequenced in a study of blood T cell repertoires in COVID-19. The data were produced by immunoSEQ multiplex PCR, yet TCRdb's version contains in-frame clones alone and is incomplete. The sample records roughly 160,000 clones, 87% being singletons. The specimen was peripheral blood. These receptors were obtained from a woman in her sixties who had recovered from COVID-19.

The chain combines TRBV5-4 with TRBJ2-7; 10 bases match TRBD2. Germline V gene data show CDR1 as SGHNT and CDR2 as YYREEE (reference sequence). The trim removed 3 bases at V and 3 bases at J, leaving 3 bases unmatched. This CDR3 is built from 14 residues. CDR3 residues: CASSYLAGDYEQYF. The CDR3 region has the DNA TGTGCCAGCAGCTATCTAGCGGGGGACTACGAGCAGTACTTC.

This chain joins TRBV11-2 and TRBJ1-1; TRBD1 matches at 7 bases. The germline CDR1 and CDR2 sequences are SGHAT and FQNNGV. Unmatched junction bases numbered 10, after V lost 2 bases and J lost 1 base. The CDR3 has 17 amino acids. The CDR3, as DNA: TGTGCCAGCAGCTTATTACCTCGGAGGGACAGGAACACTGAAGCTTTCTTT. It is translated as CASSLLPRRDRNTEAFF. The full variable domain, completed using reference TRBV11-2 and TRBJ1-1, is EAGVAQSPRYKIIEKRQSVAFWCNPISGHATLYWYQQILGQGPKLLIQFQNNGVVDDSQLPKDRFSAERLKGVDSTLKIQPAKLEDSAVYLCASSLLPRRDRNTEAFFGQGTRLTVV.

The chain carries TRBV18 and TRBJ2-5, with 7 bases fitting TRBD2. Germline values: CDR1 KGHSH, CDR2 LQKENI. The CDR3 is 15 amino acids. V shed 1 base and J 1 base; nucleotides not matched to a gene: 3. The CDR3 is CASSPLGTIQETQYF. The CDR3 DNA follows: TGTGCCAGCTCACCACTGGGGACTATCCAAGAGACCCAGTACTTC.

V and J are TRBV5-1 and TRBJ2-7, with D uncertain. The germline V and J ends were trimmed by 0 bases and 2 bases, with 9 bases remaining between them. Germline CDR1 is SGHRS and CDR2 is YFSETQ. CDR3 size: 14 residues. The CDR3 is CASSLDSPTYEQYF. The CDR3 DNA is TGCGCCAGCAGCTTGGACAGCCCCACCTACGAGCAGTACTTC.

The chain employs TRBV6-5 and TRBJ2-7; D is unresolved. V gave up 5 bases and J gave up 3 bases, with 11 bases separating them. The CDR3 sequence is 13 residues long. Germline CDR1 and CDR2: MNHEY and SVGAGI. The chain's CDR3 is CASSLQTFYEQYF. The CDR3 DNA is TGTGCCAGCAGTCTTCAGACTTTCTACGAGCAGTACTTC.

This clone was observed once. The chain couples TRBV5-1 to TRBJ2-5; a possible D gene is TRBD2 (7 bases). Germline CDR1 reads SGHRS; CDR2 reads YFSETQ. Trimming pared 0 bases from V and 5 bases from J, leaving 20 bases between. The CDR3 totals 17 residues. This CDR3 is CASSLGALAGAGETQYF. The CDR3 DNA sequence: TGCGCCAGCAGCTTGGGGGCTCTTGCGGGGGCGGGCGAGACCCAGTACTTC.

The rearrangement uses TRBV28 and TRBJ1-2, with 10 positions matching TRBD1. J was trimmed by 3 bases and V by 6 bases; bases with no gene match: 10. This CDR3 is 16 amino acids long. CDR1 and CDR2 from the germline V gene are MDHEN and SYDVKM. For the CDR3, the DNA is TGTGCCAGCAGCCAAGGGGGGGACAGGGGCGACTATGGCTACACCTTC. The encoded protein is CASSQGGDRGDYGYTF.

The chain joins TRBV15 to TRBJ2-7, with D possibly matching TRBD2 (5 bases). CDR1 LNHNV and CDR2 YYDKDF come from the germline V gene (reference sequence). This CDR3 is 12 amino acids long. The V end was cut by 0 bases, the J end by 11 bases, with 11 bases between. The CDR3 DNA follows: TGTGCCACCAGCAGAGATAGAGAGGGTAAGTACTTC. This translates into CATSRDREGKYF.

The chain is built from TRBV5-1 and TRBJ1-4; D not resolved. The CDR3 contains 14 residues. V was cut by 4 bases and J by 12 bases, with 19 bases left in between. Germline V gene lookup returns CDR1 SGHRS and CDR2 YFSETQ. CDR3: CASSTGNSESQLFF. In DNA form, the CDR3 reads TGCGCCAGCAGCACGGGGAACTCCGAGTCACAACTGTTTTTT.

The genes are TRBV5-4 and TRBJ1-1; the match to TRBD1 covers 9 bases. Germline-derived CDR1 and CDR2 are SGHNT and YYREEE (reference sequence). Losses at the gene ends were 2 bases for V and 9 bases for J; bases not matched to a gene: 5. The CDR3 consists of 13 residues. Here the CDR3 reads CASSLGGTGQAFF. CDR3 nucleotide sequence: TGTGCCAGCAGCTTAGGGGGGACAGGGCAAGCTTTCTTT.

This chain joins TRBV4-2 and TRBJ2-1; D possibly corresponds to TRBD2 (6 bases). The CDR3 spans 13 residues. Trimming left V 1 base short and J 12 bases short, with 13 bases between. Germline V gives CDR1 LGHNA, CDR2 YNFKEQ. The CDR3 region is CASSQARGGWQFF. As DNA, the CDR3 is TGTGCCAGCAGCCAAGCCCGGGGAGGATGGCAGTTCTTC.

The chain links TRBV2 to TRBJ1-6; D gene uncertain. CDR1 SNHLY and CDR2 FYNNEI come from the germline V gene. This CDR3 is built from 15 residues. Trimming stripped 5 bases from V and 0 bases from J, with 8 bases between. The CDR3 DNA follows: TGTGCCAGCAGTACGGAGTTCTCCTATAATTCACCCCTCCACTTT. It codes for CASSTEFSYNSPLHF.

This clone was found a few times. The V gene is TRBV11-1, the J gene TRBJ1-1; possibly TRBD1 for D (5 bases). CDR3 length equals 14 residues. Germline CDR1 SGHAT, CDR2 FQDESV (reference sequence). Trimming removed 5 bases at V and 4 bases at J, with 14 bases between. The CDR3 sequence: CASSLIAQGTEAFF. Here the CDR3 DNA reads TGTGCCAGCAGCCTGATAGCCCAGGGCACTGAAGCTTTCTTT.

The genes are TRBV18 and TRBJ2-2, with a tentative D call TRBD2 (5 bases). V was pared by 6 bases and J by 1 base, with 18 bases between. The CDR3 contains 17 residues. The germline gives CDR1 KGHSH, CDR2 LQKENI. In DNA, the CDR3 is TGTGCCAGCTCCGGAGGCGATTGGCGGAAGAACACCGGGGAGCTGTTTTTT. Protein: CASSGGDWRKNTGELFF.

This clone was detected a few times. J is TRBJ2-2 and V is TRBV5-1; D not certain. This CDR3 spans 12 amino acids. Germline CDR1 SGHRS, CDR2 YFSETQ. V dropped 4 bases and J dropped 3 bases, with 4 bases sitting between them. The CDR3: CASSIDTGELFF. For the CDR3, the DNA is TGCGCCAGCAGCATCGACACCGGGGAGCTGTTTTTT.

The CDR3 DNA sequence: TGTGCCAGCAGCTTCTGGCAGGGGGCTAGGGGAAAACTGTTTTTT. It yields the protein CASSFWQGARGKLFF. This chain connects TRBV7-9 to TRBJ1-4; 8 positions match TRBD1. CDR1 SEHNR and CDR2 FQNEAQ come from the germline V gene (reference sequence). The trim removed 3 bases at V and 10 bases at J, leaving 10 bases unmatched. The CDR3 runs to 15 residues.

This chain connects TRBV5-8 to TRBJ2-1, with D tentatively TRBD2 (5 bases). The V end lost 6 bases, the J end lost 1 base, and 17 bases lay between the germline ends. This CDR3 has 16 amino acids. CDR1 is SGHTS and CDR2 is YDEGEE in the germline V gene. The CDR3 DNA reads as TGTGCCAGCACCCGTCCCCGGGGTTGGTCCTACAATGAGCAGTTCTTC. Its protein is CASTRPRGWSYNEQFF.

The gene calls are TRBV28 and TRBJ1-1, with D possibly being TRBD1 (5 bases). Trimming cost V 3 bases and J 4 bases, with 9 bases left between them. Germline loops: CDR1 MDHEN, CDR2 SYDVKM. The CDR3 sequence is 13 residues long. CDR3 amino acids: CASSLGGGTEAFF. The CDR3 DNA sequence: TGTGCCAGCAGTTTGGGGGGAGGCACTGAAGCTTTCTTT.

The chain links TRBV11-2 to TRBJ2-6; 7 bases are shared with TRBD1. V was clipped by 8 bases and J by 0 bases; unmatched bases: 16. The CDR3 totals 19 residues. CDR1 and CDR2 (germline): SGHAT, FQNNGV. The CDR3 loop is CASATYRGPWASGANVLTF. The CDR3 DNA reads TGTGCCAGCGCGACTTACAGGGGACCTTGGGCCTCTGGGGCCAACGTCCTGACTTTC.

V and J are TRBV11-2 and TRBJ1-1; a possible D gene is TRBD1 (5 bases). This CDR3 is 14 amino acids long. The germline gives CDR1 SGHAT, CDR2 FQNNGV. V lost 7 bases to trimming and J lost 1 base, with 13 bases between them. The chain's CDR3 is CASTRSQGNTEAFF. DNA for the CDR3: TGTGCCAGCACTCGTAGCCAGGGGAACACTGAAGCTTTCTTT.

This chain connects TRBV14 to TRBJ1-1, with D maybe TRBD1 (6 bases). This CDR3 has 15 residues. The germline CDR1 and CDR2 sequences are SGHDN and FVKESK. V lost 4 bases and J 1 base, leaving 13 bases between the germline ends. CDR3 sequence (DNA): TGTGCCAGCAGCCCCTGGACAGACCGGAACACTGAAGCTTTCTTT. Translation: CASSPWTDRNTEAFF.

The chain is built from TRBV5-5 and TRBJ1-1, with D possibly matching TRBD1 (6 bases). Trimming shortened V by 4 bases and J by 6 bases, and 16 bases separated the two germline ends. Germline CDR1 reads SGHKS; CDR2 reads YYEKEE (reference sequence). The CDR3 extends over 14 amino acids. CDR3 DNA: TGTGCCAGCAGCCCGAAACAGGGAGACTCTGAAGCTTTCTTT. Translated: CASSPKQGDSEAFF.

The gene calls are TRBV4-3 and TRBJ2-2, with D uncertain. This CDR3 comprises 14 residues. The V end was cut by 1 base, the J end by 4 bases, with 7 bases between. Germline V gives CDR1 LGHNA, CDR2 YSLEER. CDR3 residues: CASSQGSGTGELFF. The CDR3 DNA follows: TGCGCCAGCAGCCAAGGTTCGGGCACCGGGGAGCTGTTTTTT.

The CDR3 loop reads CAISAADISTDTQYF. For the CDR3, the DNA is TGTGCCATCAGTGCTGCGGATATTAGCACAGATACGCAGTATTTT. J is TRBJ2-3 and V is TRBV10-3, with no clear D. V shed 4 bases and J shed 0 bases, with 11 bases lying between them. The germline CDR1 and CDR2 sequences are ENHRY and SYGVKD. The CDR3 totals 15 residues.

This chain joins TRBV9 and TRBJ1-3, with 7 bases fitting TRBD1. Trimming removed 4 bases from V and 0 bases from J; junction bases left unmatched: 16. The CDR3 totals 19 residues. Germline-derived CDR1 and CDR2 are SGDLS and YYNGEE. The CDR3 protein is CASSTFRDSTTYSGNTIYF. The CDR3 DNA reads TGTGCCAGCAGCACTTTCCGGGACAGTACGACTTACTCTGGAAACACCATATATTTT.

The chain joins TRBV5-4 to TRBJ1-6, with no clear D. V dropped 4 bases and J dropped 7 bases, with 9 bases sitting between them. The CDR3 has 13 residues. Germline V gene sequence: CDR1 SGHNT, CDR2 YYREEE (reference sequence). CDR3 DNA sequence: TGTGCCAGCAGCCCTAATACCAATTCACCCCTCCACTTT. It encodes CASSPNTNSPLHF.

This chain links TRBV6-5 with TRBJ2-3; 12 bases are a match to TRBD2. This CDR3 has 16 residues. V shed 2 bases, J shed 2 bases, and the junction held 2 bases outside the gene matches. Germline V gene lookup returns CDR1 MNHEY and CDR2 SVGAGI. CDR3 nucleotide sequence: TGTGCCAGCAGTTACCTAGCGGGGGGGGACACAGATACGCAGTATTTT. Its translation: CASSYLAGGDTDTQYF.